This T cell receptor (beta chain) is drawn from a study of cytomegalovirus exposure and HLA in healthy donors. Study-level findings and limits: Among TCR sequences, most were rare, though some public TCRs appeared in many donors. Researchers catalogued about 150 TCR beta chains as cytomegalovirus-associated.

This CDR3 spans 18 amino acids. CDR1 and CDR2 (germline): MNHEY, SMNVEV (reference sequence). V dropped 4 bases and J dropped 5 bases, with 24 bases sitting between them. Sequencing used immunoSEQ multiplex PCR; TCRdb keeps in-frame clones, though not all of them. The data hold around 100,000 clones, with less than 95% observed a single time. A remark on this clone: Its antigen is not known.

This chain links TRBV27 with TRBJ2-1; D possibly corresponds to TRBD2 (6 bases). The TCR sequence derives from a woman aged 18-30 years in good health and CMV-seronegative. Sequencing was done on a sample of PBMCs. The CDR3 reads CASSYGAPSSDYDNEQFF. In nucleotides, the CDR3 is TGTGCCAGCAGTTACGGGGCTCCTTCTAGCGATTACGACAATGAGCAGTTCTTC.